Listed here are 3 T cell receptor beta chains from one sample, sequenced in a study of CD8+CD57+ T cells in acquired aplastic anemia. Investigators profiled TCR beta VDJ and CDR3 from genomic DNA template. Via MiXCR, TCRdb re-called the reads, giving one row per CDR3 protein. The sample yields fewer than 200,000 distinct CDR3 sequences, about 60% seen once. Sequencing used sorted CD4+, CD8+, or CD8+CD57+ T cells (not recorded which) from PBMCs. Source of these receptors: a human donor in good health.

The gene calls are TRBV10-3 and TRBJ1-6; a weak D match, TRBD1 (6 bases). The V end was cut by 4 bases, the J end by 9 bases, with 10 bases between. The CDR3 sequence is 13 residues long. CDR1 and CDR2 from the germline V gene are ENHRY and SYGVKD. The CDR3 spells CAISGVGGSPLHF. CDR3 sequence (DNA): TGTGCCATCAGTGGGGTAGGGGGTTCACCCCTCCACTTT.

This clonotype was detected ten times or more. The rearrangement joins TRBV6-4 to TRBJ1-1; D unclear. Trimming cost V 8 bases and J 0 bases, with 16 bases left between them. The length of the CDR3 is 15 residues. Germline V lookup: CDR1 MRHNA, CDR2 SNTAGT. CDR3 in DNA: TGTGCCAGCGAGATAGGCAGCAGCATGAACACTGAAGCTTTCTTT. Encoded protein: CASEIGSSMNTEAFF.

The chain recombines TRBV9 with TRBJ2-7; D tentatively reads TRBD1 or TRBD2 (6 bases each). The CDR3 loop spans 16 amino acids. Germline lookup yields CDR1 SGDLS and CDR2 YYNGEE. Trimming removed 3 bases at V and 0 bases at J, with 16 bases between. This CDR3 is CASSETWGASSYEQYF. CDR3 DNA: TGTGCCAGCAGCGAAACCTGGGGGGCAAGCTCCTACGAGCAGTACTTC. The variable domain in full, with the rest retrieved from reference TRBV9 and TRBJ2-7, is DSGVTQTPKHLITATGQRVTLRCSPRSGDLSVYWYQQSLDQGLQFLIQYYNGEERAKGNILERFSAQQFPDLHSELNLSSLELGDSALYFCASSETWGASSYEQYFGPGTRLTVT.